A selection of T cell receptor beta chains follows, all from one sample in a study of human T cells and chemical hapten exposure. Via MiXCR, TCRdb re-called the RACE reads, giving one row per CDR3 protein. This table has fewer than 50,000 distinct CDR3 sequences, 9% to 9.5% appearing once. The sample here was whole blood, taken in connection with sensitization to the hapten diphenylcyclopropenone (DPC). The receptors were sampled from a man aged 45 to 65 with alopecia areata. Some clones in this sample may be carry-over from other donors' samples. The CDR3 runs from the conserved cysteine through the conserved F or W. The D gene is left open where the match is weak. The size of a clone is reported for some rows only, either as once, few or many, or as a class for expanded clones.

clone size	V gene	D gene	J gene	CDR3 protein	CDR3 DNA
NA	TRBV7-2	TRBD1	TRBJ1-3	CASSFSGTGGSGNTIYF	TGTGCCAGCAGCTTCTCCGGGACAGGGGGCTCTGGAAACACCATATATTTT
few	TRBV10-3	NA	TRBJ1-5	CAISLASRNQPQHF	TGTGCCATCAGTTTGGCATCCCGCAATCAGCCCCAGCATTTT
NA	TRBV7-6	NA	TRBJ1-1	CASSLQQVPNTEAFF	TGTGCCAGCAGCTTACAACAGGTACCGAACACTGAAGCTTTCTTT
many	TRBV10-3	NA	TRBJ2-1	CAISDSRSSYNEQFF	TGTGCCATCAGTGATTCGAGGAGCTCCTACAATGAGCAGTTCTTC
many	TRBV7-8	NA	TRBJ1-5	CASGDMASRNQPQHF	TGTGCCAGCGGCGACATGGCGAGCAGAAATCAGCCCCAGCATTTT
few	TRBV7-2	TRBD2	TRBJ2-7	CASSSPGGSGRKLGEQYF	TGTGCCAGCAGCTCCCCTGGGGGGAGCGGGAGGAAATTAGGCGAGCAGTACTTC
few	TRBV6-1	NA	TRBJ2-7	CASSDVGYEQYF	TGTGCCAGCAGTGATGTCGGATACGAGCAGTACTTC
many	TRBV20-1	TRBD1	TRBJ1-5	CSARGIGQGGQPQHF	TGCAGTGCCAGAGGAATCGGACAGGGAGGTCAGCCCCAGCATTTT
few	TRBV28	TRBD2	TRBJ2-1	CASSTSGTSGSSEQFF	TGTGCCAGCAGTACTTCCGGGACTAGCGGGAGTAGTGAGCAGTTCTTC
few	TRBV27	NA	TRBJ2-2	CASSPTAVAQRELFF	TGTGCCAGCAGCCCCACCGCAGTGGCCCAACGGGAGCTGTTTTTT
many	TRBV7-8	NA	TRBJ1-1	CASSPGRLNTEAFF	TGTGCCAGCAGCCCCGGCAGGCTGAACACTGAAGCTTTCTTT
NA	TRBV18	NA	TRBJ2-1	CASSPESNNEQFF	TGTGCCAGCTCTCCCGAGTCGAACAATGAGCAGTTCTTC
many	TRBV7-3	NA	TRBJ2-2	CASSLSGAANTGELFF	TGTGCCAGCAGCCTCAGCGGAGCGGCGAACACCGGGGAGCTGTTTTTT
many	TRBV6-5	NA	TRBJ1-5	CASSNRDSNQPQHF	TGTGCCAGCAGTAACCGGGATAGCAATCAGCCCCAGCATTTT
many	TRBV29-1	TRBD2	TRBJ2-3	CSVASGKTDTQYF	TGCAGCGTTGCTAGCGGTAAAACAGATACGCAGTATTTT
many	TRBV29-1	NA	TRBJ1-5	CSVVSGSSQPQHF	TGCAGCGTTGTATCCGGGAGCAGCCAGCCCCAGCATTTT
NA	TRBV10-2	TRBD2	TRBJ2-1	CASSQLAATYNEQFF	TGCGCCAGCAGCCAGCTAGCGGCCACTTACAATGAGCAGTTCTTC
NA	TRBV3-1	TRBD2	TRBJ2-1	CASRASFASGTYNEQFF	TGTGCCAGCAGAGCCTCCTTTGCTAGCGGGACCTACAATGAGCAGTTCTTC
many	TRBV12-3/TRBV12-4	NA	TRBJ1-1	CASSLGVIAFF	TGTGCCAGCAGTTTAGGAGTGATCGCTTTCTTT
once	TRBV29-1	TRBD2	TRBJ2-7	CSVGTSGNSYEQYF	TGCAGCGTCGGGACTAGCGGGAACTCCTACGAGCAGTACTTC
many	TRBV29-1	TRBD1	TRBJ1-5	CSVEGAGGQPQHF	TGCAGCGTTGAAGGGGCAGGGGGGCAGCCCCAGCATTTT
many	TRBV5-1	TRBD2	TRBJ2-1	CASSLTSGTYNEQFF	TGCGCCAGCAGCTTGACTAGCGGGACCTACAATGAGCAGTTCTTC
NA	TRBV4-2	NA	TRBJ1-5	CASSQDSQGGQPQHF	TGTGCCAGCAGCCAAGACTCACAGGGCGGTCAGCCCCAGCATTTT
many	TRBV6-6	NA	TRBJ2-7	CASSPRTELGGEQYF	TGTGCCAGCAGCCCCAGGACCGAGCTTGGGGGGGAGCAGTACTTC
NA	TRBV7-6	NA	TRBJ1-5	CASSLGSAGAAQPQHF	TGTGCCAGCAGCTTAGGTAGTGCGGGGGCGGCTCAGCCCCAGCATTTT
many	TRBV9	NA	TRBJ2-3	CASSVESDTQYF	TGTGCCAGCAGCGTAGAGAGTGATACGCAGTATTTT
few	TRBV29-1	NA	TRBJ1-2	CSVEDPSLGYTF	TGCAGCGTAGAGGACCCGTCGCTTGGCTACACCTTC
many	TRBV29-1	NA	TRBJ1-2	CSVANVQFLVGYTF	TGCAGCGTGGCAAACGTGCAGTTTCTAGTTGGCTACACCTTC
many	TRBV7-2	NA	TRBJ2-6	CASSLPPRDGYSGANVLTF	TGTGCCAGCAGCTTACCCCCGCGGGACGGATACTCTGGGGCCAACGTCCTGACTTTC
NA	TRBV5-1	NA	TRBJ2-5	CASSLARGQETQYF	TGCGCCAGCAGCTTGGCCCGGGGGCAAGAGACCCAGTACTTC
many	TRBV18	NA	TRBJ2-7	CASSPTEGAGEQYF	TGTGCCAGCTCACCAACGGAGGGGGCGGGGGAGCAGTACTTC
many	TRBV6-2/TRBV6-3	TRBD2	TRBJ2-7	CASSSGTSGNYEQYF	TGTGCCAGCAGTTCCGGGACTAGCGGGAACTACGAGCAGTACTTC
many	TRBV6-2/TRBV6-3	TRBD1	TRBJ1-5	CASSYRDRETPQHF	TGTGCCAGCAGTTACCGGGACAGGGAGACGCCCCAGCATTTT
many	TRBV12-3/TRBV12-4	TRBD1	TRBJ1-2	CASSLRRGLGYTF	TGTGCCAGCAGTCTTCGGAGGGGGCTGGGCTACACCTTC
many	TRBV7-9	TRBD1	TRBJ2-7	CASSPAGTGGLKQYF	TGTGCCAGCAGCCCCGCCGGGACAGGGGGCCTTAAGCAGTACTTC
NA	TRBV7-2	NA	TRBJ2-3	CASSLVSASVSTDTQYF	TGTGCCAGCAGCTTAGTTTCCGCATCCGTCAGCACAGATACGCAGTATTTT
few	TRBV30	NA	TRBJ1-1	CAWRRGSGNTEAFF	TGTGCCTGGAGGAGGGGGAGTGGGAACACTGAAGCTTTCTTT
few	TRBV5-1	NA	TRBJ1-3	CASSQGSISGNTIYF	TGCGCCAGCAGCCAAGGGAGTATCTCTGGAAACACCATATATTTT
NA	TRBV6-4	TRBD2	TRBJ2-1	CASSKGGLADNEQFF	TGTGCCAGCAGCAAGGGGGGACTAGCGGACAATGAGCAGTTCTTC
many	TRBV3-1	TRBD1	TRBJ2-1	CASSQDRSPYTNEQFF	TGTGCCAGCAGCCAGGACAGGTCCCCCTACACGAATGAGCAGTTCTTC
many	TRBV29-1	TRBD2	TRBJ2-7	CSVLTSASSYEQYF	TGCAGCGTTCTGACTAGCGCGAGCTCCTACGAGCAGTACTTC
few	TRBV10-3	NA	TRBJ1-2	CAISESSEGYTF	TGTGCCATCAGTGAGTCGAGTGAGGGCTACACCTTC
NA	TRBV12-3/TRBV12-4	TRBD1	TRBJ1-2	CASSPGGLDGYTF	TGTGCCAGCAGTCCAGGGGGACTGGATGGCTACACCTTC
NA	TRBV7-9	TRBD2	TRBJ2-7	CASSSSGTRDEQYF	TGTGCCAGCAGCTCTTCCGGGACTAGGGACGAGCAGTACTTC
NA	TRBV29-1	NA	TRBJ2-7	CSVKPTRDSYEQYF	TGCAGCGTCAAGCCGACCAGGGACTCCTACGAGCAGTACTTC
many	TRBV27	NA	TRBJ1-6	CASSTGLASPLHF	TGTGCCAGCAGTACAGGACTAGCTTCACCCCTCCACTTT
many	TRBV5-1	TRBD2	TRBJ2-2	CASSSAGARTGELFF	TGCGCCAGCAGCTCAGCGGGGGCAAGGACCGGGGAGCTGTTTTTT
many	TRBV7-9	NA	TRBJ1-1	CASSLGQGTEAFF	TGTGCCAGCAGCTTAGGGCAGGGCACTGAAGCTTTCTTT
many	TRBV5-1	TRBD2	TRBJ2-3	CASSLDGGSADTQYF	TGCGCCAGCAGCTTGGACGGCGGGAGTGCAGATACGCAGTATTTT
many	TRBV7-2	NA	TRBJ1-1	CASSPGLGRQGEAFF	TGTGCCAGCAGCCCAGGCCTGGGCAGGCAGGGAGAGGCTTTCTTT
many	TRBV7-2	TRBD2	TRBJ2-7	CASSSRTSGSSYEQYF	TGTGCCAGCAGCTCGCGGACTAGCGGGTCCTCCTACGAGCAGTACTTC
many	TRBV18	TRBD2	TRBJ2-3	CASSPVLAGTDTQYF	TGTGCCAGCTCACCAGTACTAGCGGGCACAGATACGCAGTATTTT
few	TRBV7-9	NA	TRBJ1-1	CASSLAGTAAEAFF	TGTGCCAGCAGCTTAGCGGGTACAGCCGCTGAAGCTTTCTTT